Described below is a single TCR beta chain sequence and its context. The data are from a study of low-dose radiotherapy and immunotherapy resistance in tumors. cDNA synthesis used a TRAV/TRBV-specific primer set for both chains. With a constant-region primer and a V-primer adapter, TCRs were subjected to around 18 PCR cycles of amplification. TCRdb re-analysed the reads in MiXCR, keeping a single row per CDR3 protein. The sample includes over 15,000 distinct CDR3 sequences, around 70% of them seen just once. The CDR3 length is 15 residues. Germline-derived CDR1 and CDR2 are MNHEY and SVGAGI. The V gene end was trimmed by 2 bases and the J gene end by 10 bases; junction bases not matched to a gene: 8.

This rearrangement joins TRBV6-5 to TRBJ2-1, with 10 bases fitting TRBD2. This receptor was obtained from a human donor with advanced metastatic prostate, ovarian, gallbladder or colorectal cancer (not recorded which). This table probably holds off-target reads from a library built for another chain. CDR3 DNA sequence: TGTGCCAGCAGTTACGGGGCTAGCGGGAGAAAGGAGCAGTTCTTC. The encoded protein is CASSYGASGRKEQFF.